A single sample gave rise to the 27 T cell receptor beta chains below, sequenced in a study of technical replicates of blood from a handful of donors. Repertoires were generated with immunoSEQ multiplex PCR, while TCRdb's copy carries only in-frame clones and drops some. This table holds roughly 72,000 clones, 85% to 95% found once. The material sequenced was T cells isolated from PBMCs. The receptors come from a human donor in good health.

This clone was picked up one time. The rearrangement uses TRBV28 and TRBJ1-5, with a weak D call TRBD1 (5 bases). Germline loops: CDR1 MDHEN, CDR2 SYDVKM. The CDR3 extends over 13 amino acids. V was trimmed by 5 bases and J by 7 bases, leaving 12 bases between them. In DNA, the CDR3 is TGTGCCAGCAGTGTACCGACAGCGCAGCCCCAGCATTTT. This codes for CASSVPTAQPQHF.

The chain links TRBV5-1 to TRBJ1-1, with a possible D match to TRBD1 (6 bases). Germline V gives CDR1 SGHRS, CDR2 YFSETQ. Trimming stripped 0 bases from V and 1 base from J, with 13 bases between. This CDR3 comprises 16 residues. The chain's CDR3 is CASSLGPGVGNTEAFF. The CDR3 nucleotides read TGCGCCAGCAGCTTGGGTCCAGGGGTAGGGAACACTGAAGCTTTCTTT.

This sequence joins TRBV6-6 and TRBJ2-5, with a tentative D call TRBD2 (6 bases). Per germline, CDR1 MNHNY and CDR2 SVGAGI (reference sequence). Trimming stripped 6 bases from V and 5 bases from J, with 16 bases between. The CDR3 runs to 14 residues. In nucleotides, the CDR3 is TGTGCCAGCAGCGGGGACTTTCCCCGGGAGACCCAGTACTTC. Its protein is CASSGDFPRETQYF.

V is TRBV28 and J is TRBJ2-5, with D perhaps matching TRBD1 (6 bases). From germline, CDR1 is MDHEN and CDR2 SYDVKM. There are 14 residues in the CDR3. V was trimmed by 4 bases and J by 4 bases, leaving 13 bases between them. The CDR3 loop is CASSSGLTGETQYF. CDR3 nucleotides: TGTGCCAGCAGTTCCGGGTTGACAGGAGAGACCCAGTACTTC. The variable domain in full, completed from reference TRBV28 and TRBJ2-5, reads DVKVTQSSRYLVKRTGEKVFLECVQDMDHENMFWYRQDPGLGLRLIYFSYDVKMKEKGDIPEGYSVSREKKERFSLILESASTNQTSMYLCASSSGLTGETQYFGPGTRLLVL.

The genes are TRBV11-3 and TRBJ2-3; D call uncertain. The CDR3 length is 13 residues. Germline V gives CDR1 SGHNT, CDR2 YENEEA. Trimming stripped 3 bases from V and 3 bases from J, with 7 bases between. The CDR3 loop is CASSFVATDTQYF. In DNA form, the CDR3 reads TGTGCCAGCAGCTTCGTCGCGACAGATACGCAGTATTTT.

The V and J genes are TRBV10-3 and TRBJ2-3; D unclear. This CDR3 is built from 15 residues. Germline assignment: CDR1 ENHRY and CDR2 SYGVKD. Trimming cost V 0 bases and J 2 bases, with 9 bases left between them. The CDR3 DNA follows: TGTGCCATCAGTGAGTCTTCTCTTTCCACAGATACGCAGTATTTT. It translates to CAISESSLSTDTQYF.

This chain connects TRBV6-5 to TRBJ2-7; 7 bases line up with TRBD2. J lost 4 bases, V lost 5 bases, and 8 bases had no gene match. Germline loops: CDR1 MNHEY, CDR2 SVGAGI. This CDR3 region has 14 residues. CDR3 in amino acids: CASSTPLGGYEQYF. CDR3 DNA sequence: TGTGCCAGCAGTACCCCCCTGGGGGGGTACGAGCAGTACTTC.

CDR3 in amino acids: CASYNYPYEQYF. CDR3 nucleotides: TGTGCCAGCTATAACTATCCTTACGAGCAGTACTTC. V is TRBV28 and J is TRBJ2-7, with unresolved D. In germline, CDR1 is MDHEN, CDR2 SYDVKM. The CDR3 spans 12 residues. Trimming stripped 8 bases from V and 4 bases from J, with 12 bases between.

This clone was detected once. The chain couples TRBV6-1 to TRBJ1-1, with 7 bases that match TRBD1. CDR1 and CDR2 (germline): MNHNS, SASEGT. The CDR3 runs to 14 residues. V dropped 4 bases and J dropped 4; count of bases not matched to a gene: 6. CDR3 loop: CASSGQGGGTEAFF. As DNA, the CDR3 is TGTGCCAGCAGTGGACAGGGAGGCGGCACTGAAGCTTTCTTT.

V gene TRBV5-1 combines with J gene TRBJ2-1; TRBD2 agrees at 10 bases. Germline loops: CDR1 SGHRS, CDR2 YFSETQ. This CDR3 region has 16 residues. V lost 4 bases to trimming and J lost 6 bases; unmatched junction nucleotides: 10. CDR3 nucleotide sequence: TGCGCCAGCAGCCCTAGCGGGAGAGGAGTCGGCAATGAGCAGTTCTTC. It encodes CASSPSGRGVGNEQFF.

The J gene is TRBJ1-3, the V gene TRBV9, with D possibly matching TRBD1 (5 bases). Trimming left V 0 bases short and J 4 bases short, with 5 bases between. The CDR3 sequence is 13 residues long. Germline V gives CDR1 SGDLS, CDR2 YYNGEE. This CDR3 reads CASSVGGGNTIYF. CDR3 nucleotide sequence: TGTGCCAGCAGCGTAGGGGGCGGAAACACCATATATTTT.

The chain is built from TRBV6-5 and TRBJ1-2; a weak D match, TRBD1 (5 bases). Germline lookup yields CDR1 MNHEY and CDR2 SVGAGI. CDR3 length: 15 residues. Trimming stripped 5 bases from V and 7 bases from J, with 20 bases between. The CDR3 DNA follows: TGTGCCAGCAGTGCCGGGACTCAAGTCCTGAGTGGCTACACCTTC. It encodes CASSAGTQVLSGYTF.

The rearrangement joins TRBV27 to TRBJ1-4; 11 nucleotides match TRBD1. Germline V CDR1 and CDR2: MNHEY, SMNVEV (reference sequence). This CDR3 comprises 16 residues. After removal of 5 bases from V and 1 base from J, the junction contained 3 bases not matched to a gene. DNA of the CDR3: TGTGCCAGCAGTGAAGGGACAGGGGGAACTAATGAAAAACTGTTTTTT. It encodes CASSEGTGGTNEKLFF.

The chain is built from TRBV27 and TRBJ2-7; 10 bases map to TRBD2. Germline V lookup: CDR1 MNHEY, CDR2 SMNVEV (reference sequence). This CDR3 region has 17 residues. J gave up 1 base and V 2 bases, and 8 bases lay outside the gene matches. The CDR3 sequence is CASSLKASGRLSYEQYF. The CDR3 coding sequence is TGTGCCAGCAGTTTAAAGGCTAGCGGGAGATTGTCCTACGAGCAGTACTTC.

The V call is TRBV30, the J call TRBJ2-3, with D unclear. Between the trimmed V and J ends, which lost 6 bases and 1 base, there was a span of 8 bases. CDR3 length: 12 amino acids. CDR1 is GTSNPN and CDR2 is SVGIG in the germline V gene (reference sequence). DNA of the CDR3: TGTGCCTGCGGAGTCCGCACAGATACGCAGTATTTT. This translates into CACGVRTDTQYF.

V usage is TRBV7-8 and J usage is TRBJ1-1; D is unresolved. The V end was cut by 0 bases, the J end by 1 base, with 9 bases between. This CDR3 is 15 amino acids long. Germline V CDR1 and CDR2: SGHVS, FQNEAQ. The CDR3 loop reads CASSLAPEANTEAFF. Here the CDR3 DNA reads TGTGCCAGCAGCTTAGCACCCGAAGCGAACACTGAAGCTTTCTTT.

V is TRBV6-6 and J is TRBJ2-7; TRBD1 matches 10 bases. Germline V gives CDR1 MNHNY, CDR2 SVGAGI (reference sequence). This CDR3 region has 14 residues. V shed 7 bases and J 2 bases; nucleotides not matched to a gene: 5. CDR3 sequence (DNA): TGTGCCAGCAAGGCCGGACAGGGGGCCTACGAGCAGTACTTC. Protein sequence: CASKAGQGAYEQYF.

V usage is TRBV4-3 and J usage is TRBJ1-2; TRBD1 aligns across 7 bases. V was pared by 0 bases and J by 11 bases, with 9 bases of the junction left unmatched. The CDR3 is 14 residues long. Germline CDR1 reads LGHNA; CDR2 reads YSLEER. The CDR3 nucleotides are TGCGCCAGCAGCCAAGATGCGGGACAGCCGATATACACCTTC. This encodes CASSQDAGQPIYTF.

A single count supports this clone. The chain joins TRBV5-4 to TRBJ2-3; D is unresolved. The CDR3 totals 11 residues. The germline V gene has CDR1 SGHNT and CDR2 YYREEE (reference sequence). Trimming shortened V by 3 bases and J by 5 bases, and 4 bases separated the two germline ends. The chain's CDR3 is CASSSGDTQYF. In DNA form, the CDR3 reads TGTGCCAGCAGCTCGGGAGATACGCAGTATTTT.

The table lists this clone with a count of one. This chain links TRBV4-1 with TRBJ2-7; the match to TRBD2 covers 9 bases. The CDR3 covers 15 residues. J gave up 2 bases and V 1 base, and 3 bases lay outside the gene matches. Germline V lookup: CDR1 MGHRA, CDR2 YSYEKL. CDR3 residues: CASSQGTSVAYEQYF. CDR3 DNA: TGCGCCAGCAGCCAAGGGACTAGCGTTGCCTACGAGCAGTACTTC.

The rearrangement links TRBV18 to TRBJ1-1; D uncertain. The ends were cut back, 0 bases at V and 6 bases at J, with 14 bases in the middle. The germline CDR1 and CDR2 sequences are KGHSH and LQKENI. The CDR3 contains 15 residues. The CDR3 DNA reads TGTGCCAGCTCACCACCGGTAGGCGGGGTCGCTGAAGCTTTCTTT. Residues: CASSPPVGGVAEAFF. The variable domain in full, with the rest retrieved from reference TRBV18 and TRBJ1-1, is NAGVMQNPRHLVRRRGQEARLRCSPMKGHSHVYWYRQLPEEGLKFMVYLQKENIIDESGMPKERFSAEFPKEGPSILRIQQVVRGDSAAYFCASSPPVGGVAEAFFGQGTRLTVV.

The V call is TRBV15, the J call TRBJ1-1; no clear D gene. This CDR3 is built from 15 residues. Germline CDR1 reads LNHNV; CDR2 reads YYDKDF (reference sequence). V lost 0 bases to trimming and J lost 4 bases, with 12 bases between them. CDR3 sequence reads: CATSRDRGGSTEAFF. The DNA for the CDR3 is TGTGCCACCAGCAGAGATAGAGGAGGGAGCACTGAAGCTTTCTTT. Based on the CDR3 plus reference TRBV15 and TRBJ1-1, the full variable domain is DAMVIQNPRYQVTQFGKPVTLSCSQTLNHNVMYWYQQKSSQAPKLLFHYYDKDFNNEADTPDNFQSRRPNTSFCFLDIRSPGLGDTAMYLCATSRDRGGSTEAFFGQGTRLTVV.

The chain combines TRBV5-1 with TRBJ1-3; D is ambiguous. The germline V gene has CDR1 SGHRS and CDR2 YFSETQ. The V gene lost 0 bases and the J gene lost 4 bases, with 5 bases spanning the gap. The CDR3 is made up of 13 amino acids. CDR3 nucleotide sequence: TGCGCCAGCAGCTTGGATGTAGGAAACACCATATATTTT. It yields the protein CASSLDVGNTIYF.

This sequence joins TRBV27 and TRBJ2-1, with TRBD2 as a possible D gene (6 bases). The CDR3 runs 16 residues. CDR1 and CDR2 from the germline V gene are MNHEY and SMNVEV (reference sequence). V was shortened by 2 bases and J by 1 base, with 12 bases between the two germline ends. The CDR3 sequence is CASSLSSGLSYNEQFF. CDR3 coding DNA: TGTGCCAGCAGTTTAAGTAGCGGTCTTTCCTACAATGAGCAGTTCTTC.

This chain connects TRBV28 to TRBJ1-5; D gene ambiguous. V was shortened by 5 bases and J by 4 bases, with 12 bases between the two germline ends. Germline V CDR1 and CDR2: MDHEN, SYDVKM. The CDR3 runs to 14 residues. CDR3: CASSPSGGNQPQHF. The CDR3 DNA follows: TGTGCCAGCAGTCCATCGGGAGGGAATCAGCCCCAGCATTTT.

This sequence joins TRBV11-3 and TRBJ2-3, with 7 positions matching TRBD2. The V gene end was trimmed by 6 bases and the J gene end by 1 base; junction bases not matched to a gene: 1. The CDR3 totals 13 residues. CDR1 SGHNT and CDR2 YENEEA come from the germline V gene. DNA for the CDR3: TGTGCCAGCAGTCGGGAGGGCACAGATACGCAGTATTTT. Its protein product is CASSREGTDTQYF.

The chain joins TRBV19 to TRBJ1-1; maybe TRBD1 (5 bases). CDR3 length equals 15 residues. Germline assignment: CDR1 LNHDA and CDR2 SQIVND (reference sequence). The germline V and J ends were trimmed by 4 bases and 4 bases, with 16 bases remaining between them. The CDR3 loop reads CASSTSSGVSTEAFF. In DNA, the CDR3 is TGTGCCAGTAGTACGTCGTCGGGGGTGAGCACTGAAGCTTTCTTT.